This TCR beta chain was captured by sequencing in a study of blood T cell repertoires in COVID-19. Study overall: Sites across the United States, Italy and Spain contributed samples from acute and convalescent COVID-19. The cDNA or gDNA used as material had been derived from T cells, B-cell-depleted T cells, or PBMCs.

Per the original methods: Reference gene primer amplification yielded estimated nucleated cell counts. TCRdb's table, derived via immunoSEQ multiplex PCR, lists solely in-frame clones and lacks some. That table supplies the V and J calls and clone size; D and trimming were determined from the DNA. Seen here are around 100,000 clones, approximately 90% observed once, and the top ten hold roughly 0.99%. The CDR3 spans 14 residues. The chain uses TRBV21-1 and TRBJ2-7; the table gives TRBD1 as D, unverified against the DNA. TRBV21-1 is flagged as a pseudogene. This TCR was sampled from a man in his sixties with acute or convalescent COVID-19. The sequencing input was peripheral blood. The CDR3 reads CASSKEGVSYEQYV. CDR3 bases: TGTGCCAGCAGCAAAGAGGGGGTCTCCTACGAGCAGTACGTC.